The present entry profiles one T cell receptor beta chain with its context. The antigen remains undetermined. The data were taken from a study of cytomegalovirus exposure and HLA in healthy donors. A multiplex PCR was run with 60 Vbeta primers and 13 Jbeta primers. Clones were sequenced by immunoSEQ multiplex PCR, and TCRdb holds only the in-frame ones, with some missing. The sample has under 100,000 clones, around 78% seen once. The donors, nominally healthy at sampling, likely had unrecorded immune exposures. CDR3 length: 14 residues. CDR1 MNHNS and CDR2 SASEGT come from the germline V gene. The V end was cut by 2 bases, the J end by 5 bases, with 12 bases between. Study conclusions and caveats: Indistinguishable V segments, including TRBV6-2 and TRBV6-3, were excluded. Reportedly, fewer N-insertions than the approximately 690-donor mean appeared in an Asian-associated ancestry cluster in a later analysis. It was about 150 TCR beta chains that were listed as cytomegalovirus-associated.

The sample taken for sequencing was PBMCs. The chain carries TRBV6-1 and TRBJ2-5, with unresolved D. This clonotype was obtained from a man between 18 and 29 years old in good health and CMV-seropositive. The CDR3 loop is CASSEFVGLETQYF. The DNA of the CDR3 is TGTGCCAGCAGTGAATTTGTCGGGTTGGAGACCCAGTACTTC.